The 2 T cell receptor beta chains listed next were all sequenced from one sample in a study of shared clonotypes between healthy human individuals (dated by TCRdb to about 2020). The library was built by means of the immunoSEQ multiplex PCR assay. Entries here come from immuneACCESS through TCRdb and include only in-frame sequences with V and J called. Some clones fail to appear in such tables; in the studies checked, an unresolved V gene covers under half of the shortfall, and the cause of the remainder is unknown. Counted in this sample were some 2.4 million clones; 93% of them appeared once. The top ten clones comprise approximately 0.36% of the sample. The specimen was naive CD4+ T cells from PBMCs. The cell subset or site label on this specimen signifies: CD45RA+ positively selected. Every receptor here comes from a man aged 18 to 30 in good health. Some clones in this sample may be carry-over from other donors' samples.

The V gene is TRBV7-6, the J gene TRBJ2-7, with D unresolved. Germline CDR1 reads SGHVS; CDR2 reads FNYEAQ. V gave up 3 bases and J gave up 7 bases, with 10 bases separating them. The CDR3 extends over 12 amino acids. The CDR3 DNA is TGTGCCAGCAGCTTGTTGTCGGGTGAGCAGTACTTC. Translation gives CASSLLSGEQYF.

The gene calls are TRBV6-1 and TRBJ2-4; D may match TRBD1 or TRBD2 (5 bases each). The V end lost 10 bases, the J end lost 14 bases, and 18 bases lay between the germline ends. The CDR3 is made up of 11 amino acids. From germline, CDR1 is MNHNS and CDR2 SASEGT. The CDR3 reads CATGDGALKYF. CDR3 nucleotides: TGTGCCACCGGAGACGGGGCCCTAAAGTACTTC.